This T cell receptor (beta chain) was captured by sequencing in a study of graft-versus-host responses after intestinal transplantation. As for the study in general: Multivisceral, liver-intestinal, or isolated intestinal transplants were performed in recipients.

The data were produced by immunoSEQ multiplex PCR, yet TCRdb's version contains in-frame clones alone and is incomplete. Of about 88,000 clones listed, under 95% are singletons. A word on this clone: Its matching antigen is unknown.

Trimming removed 5 bases from V and 1 base from J; junction bases left unmatched: 5. Germline CDR1 SGHRS, CDR2 YFSETQ. CDR3 length: 14 amino acids. This TCR was sampled from a human donor who was the organ donor for an intestinal transplant. The sample consisted of unstimulated CD4+ T cells sorted from spleen or lymph node cells, taken before transplant. The chain combines TRBV5-1 with TRBJ2-7; 8 bases line up with TRBD2. CDR3 nucleotides: TGCGCCAGCAGTTTAAGCGGGGGATCCTACGAGCAGTACTTC. Translation gives CASSLSGGSYEQYF. Full variable domain (remainder filled in from reference TRBV5-1 and TRBJ2-7): KAGVTQTPRYLIKTRGQQVTLSCSPISGHRSVSWYQQTPGQGLQFLFEYFSETQRNKGNFPGRFSGRQFSNSRSEMNVSTLELGDSALYLCASSLSGGSYEQYFGPGTRLTVT.